This TCR beta chain was recovered during a study of neurological immune-mediated disorders. Looking at the study overall: In a group of approximately 35 multiple sclerosis patients, some 30 had the relapsing-remitting type and 3 had the secondary progressive type.

In TCRdb, the 5' RACE reads were re-called with MiXCR into one record per CDR3 protein. The sample lists about 80,000 distinct CDR3 sequences; 5.5% to 6.5% were seen once. This clonotype appeared many times. Regarding time point: longitudinal time-point 2. This CDR3 is built from 14 residues. V dropped 5 bases and J dropped 2 bases, with 13 bases sitting between them. CDR1 DFQATT and CDR2 SNEGSKA come from the germline V gene (reference sequence). The sample comprised PBMCs. The chain employs TRBV20-1 and TRBJ1-5; D may be TRBD1 (5 bases). This clonotype originated in a woman aged 55-70 years with multiple sclerosis. In DNA form, the CDR3 reads TGCAGTGCTGGGGGGGTGGACGGCAATCAGCCCCAGCATTTT. Translating gives CSAGGVDGNQPQHF.